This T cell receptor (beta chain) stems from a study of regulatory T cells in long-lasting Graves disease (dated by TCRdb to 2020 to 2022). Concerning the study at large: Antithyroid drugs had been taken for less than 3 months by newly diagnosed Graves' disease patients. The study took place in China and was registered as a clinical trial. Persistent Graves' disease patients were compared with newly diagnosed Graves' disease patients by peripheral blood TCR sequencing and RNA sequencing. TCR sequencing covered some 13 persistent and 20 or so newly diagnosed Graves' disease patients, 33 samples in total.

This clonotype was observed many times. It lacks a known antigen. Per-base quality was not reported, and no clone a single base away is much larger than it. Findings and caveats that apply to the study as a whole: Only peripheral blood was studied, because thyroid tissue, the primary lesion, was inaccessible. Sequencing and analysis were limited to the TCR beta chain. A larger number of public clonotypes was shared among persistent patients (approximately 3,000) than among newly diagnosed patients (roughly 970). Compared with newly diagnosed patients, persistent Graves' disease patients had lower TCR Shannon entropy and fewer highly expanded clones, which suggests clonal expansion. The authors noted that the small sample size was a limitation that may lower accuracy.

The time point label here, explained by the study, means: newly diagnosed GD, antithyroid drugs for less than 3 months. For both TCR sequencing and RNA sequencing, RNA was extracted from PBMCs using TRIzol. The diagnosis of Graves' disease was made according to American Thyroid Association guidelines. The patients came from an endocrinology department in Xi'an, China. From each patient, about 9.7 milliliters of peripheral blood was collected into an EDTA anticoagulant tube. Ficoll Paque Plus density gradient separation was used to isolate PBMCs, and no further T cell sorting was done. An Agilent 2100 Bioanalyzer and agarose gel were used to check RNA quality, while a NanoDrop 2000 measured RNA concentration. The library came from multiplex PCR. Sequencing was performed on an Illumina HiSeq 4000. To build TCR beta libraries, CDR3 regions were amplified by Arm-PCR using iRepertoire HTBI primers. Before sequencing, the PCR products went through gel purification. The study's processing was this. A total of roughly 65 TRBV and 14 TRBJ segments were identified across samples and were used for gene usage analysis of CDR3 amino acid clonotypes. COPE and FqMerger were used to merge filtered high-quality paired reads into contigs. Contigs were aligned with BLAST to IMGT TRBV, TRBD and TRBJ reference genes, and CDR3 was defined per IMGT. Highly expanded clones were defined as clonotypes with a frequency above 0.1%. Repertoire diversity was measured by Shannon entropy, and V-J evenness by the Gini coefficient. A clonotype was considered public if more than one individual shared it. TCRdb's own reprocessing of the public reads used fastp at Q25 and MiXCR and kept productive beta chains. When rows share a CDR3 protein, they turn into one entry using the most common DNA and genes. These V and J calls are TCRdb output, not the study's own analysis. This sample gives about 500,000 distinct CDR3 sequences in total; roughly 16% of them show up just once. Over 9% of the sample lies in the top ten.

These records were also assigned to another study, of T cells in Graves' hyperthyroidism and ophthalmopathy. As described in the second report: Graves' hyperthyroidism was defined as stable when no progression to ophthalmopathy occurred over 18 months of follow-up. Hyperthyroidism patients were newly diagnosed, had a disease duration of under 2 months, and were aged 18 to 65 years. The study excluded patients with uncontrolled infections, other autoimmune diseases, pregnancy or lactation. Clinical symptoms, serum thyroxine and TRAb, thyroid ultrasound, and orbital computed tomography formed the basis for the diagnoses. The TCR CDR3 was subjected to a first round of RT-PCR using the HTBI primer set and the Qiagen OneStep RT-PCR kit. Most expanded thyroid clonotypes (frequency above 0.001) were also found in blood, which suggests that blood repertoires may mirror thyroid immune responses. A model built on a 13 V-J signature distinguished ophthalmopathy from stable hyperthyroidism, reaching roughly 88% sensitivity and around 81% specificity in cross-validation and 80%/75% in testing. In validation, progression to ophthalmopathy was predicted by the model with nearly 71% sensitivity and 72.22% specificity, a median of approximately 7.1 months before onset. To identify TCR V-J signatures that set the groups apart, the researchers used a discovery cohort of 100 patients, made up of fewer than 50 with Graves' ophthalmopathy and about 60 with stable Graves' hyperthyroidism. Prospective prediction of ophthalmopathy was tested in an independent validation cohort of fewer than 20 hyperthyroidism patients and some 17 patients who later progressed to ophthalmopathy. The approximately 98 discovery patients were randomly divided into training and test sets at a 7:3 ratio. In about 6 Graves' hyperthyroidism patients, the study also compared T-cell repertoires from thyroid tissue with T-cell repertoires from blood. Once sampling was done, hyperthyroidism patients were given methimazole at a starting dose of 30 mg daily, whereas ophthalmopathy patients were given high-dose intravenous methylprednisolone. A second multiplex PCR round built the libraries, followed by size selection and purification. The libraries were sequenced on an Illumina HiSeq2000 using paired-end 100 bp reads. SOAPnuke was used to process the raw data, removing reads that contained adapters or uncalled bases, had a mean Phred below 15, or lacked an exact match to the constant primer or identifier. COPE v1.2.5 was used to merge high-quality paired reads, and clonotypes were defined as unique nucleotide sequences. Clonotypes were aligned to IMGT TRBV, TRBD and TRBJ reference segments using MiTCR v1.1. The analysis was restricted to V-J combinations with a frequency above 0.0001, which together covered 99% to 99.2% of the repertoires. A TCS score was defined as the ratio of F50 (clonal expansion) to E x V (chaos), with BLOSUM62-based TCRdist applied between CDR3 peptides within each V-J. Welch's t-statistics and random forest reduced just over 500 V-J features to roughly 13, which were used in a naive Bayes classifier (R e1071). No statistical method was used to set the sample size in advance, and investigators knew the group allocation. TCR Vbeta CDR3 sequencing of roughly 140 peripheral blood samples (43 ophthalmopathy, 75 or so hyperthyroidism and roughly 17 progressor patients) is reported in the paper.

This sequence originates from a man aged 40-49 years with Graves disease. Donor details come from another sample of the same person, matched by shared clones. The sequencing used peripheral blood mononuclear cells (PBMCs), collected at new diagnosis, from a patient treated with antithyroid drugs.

The DNA sequence is as follows: TGCAGTGGTCAGGGTAAAGAGACCCAGTACTTC. This translates into CSGQGKETQYF. The chain is encoded by TRBV20-1 joined to TRBJ2-5; perhaps TRBD1 is the D gene, with 5 bases matching. CDR1 and CDR2 (DFQATT, SNEGSKA) derive from the germline V gene (reference sequence). V loses 7 bases, J loses 3 bases, and the germline ends lie 9 bases apart. The CDR3 covers 11 residues, taking in both the cysteine and the phenylalanine. The read is trimmed to its CDR3 DNA, 33 bases read in frame from base 1.